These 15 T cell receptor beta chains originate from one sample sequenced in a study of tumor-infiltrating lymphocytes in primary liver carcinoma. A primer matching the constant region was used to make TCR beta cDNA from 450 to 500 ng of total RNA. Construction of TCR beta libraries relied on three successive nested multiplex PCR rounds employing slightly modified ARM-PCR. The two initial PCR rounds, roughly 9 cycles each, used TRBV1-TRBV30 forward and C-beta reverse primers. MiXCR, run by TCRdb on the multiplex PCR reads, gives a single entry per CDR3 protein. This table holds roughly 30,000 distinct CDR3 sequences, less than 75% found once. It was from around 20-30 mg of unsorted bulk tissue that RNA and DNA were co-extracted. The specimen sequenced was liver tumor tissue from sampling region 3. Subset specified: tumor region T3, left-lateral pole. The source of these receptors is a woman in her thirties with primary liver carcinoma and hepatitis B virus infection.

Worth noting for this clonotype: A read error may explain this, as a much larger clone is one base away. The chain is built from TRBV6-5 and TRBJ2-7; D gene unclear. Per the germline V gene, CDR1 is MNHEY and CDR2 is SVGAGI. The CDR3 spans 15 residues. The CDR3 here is CASSYSPARFYEQYF. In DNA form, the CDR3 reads TGTGCCAGCAGCTACTCGCCAGCCCGCTTCTACGAGCAGTACTTC.

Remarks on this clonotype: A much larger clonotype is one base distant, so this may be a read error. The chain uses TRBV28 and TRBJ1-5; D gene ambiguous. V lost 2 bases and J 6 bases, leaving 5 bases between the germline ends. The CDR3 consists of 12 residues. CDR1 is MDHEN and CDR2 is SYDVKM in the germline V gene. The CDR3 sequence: CASSLEGQPQHF. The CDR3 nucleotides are TGTGCCAGCAGTTTAGAGGGTCAGCCCCAGCATTTT.

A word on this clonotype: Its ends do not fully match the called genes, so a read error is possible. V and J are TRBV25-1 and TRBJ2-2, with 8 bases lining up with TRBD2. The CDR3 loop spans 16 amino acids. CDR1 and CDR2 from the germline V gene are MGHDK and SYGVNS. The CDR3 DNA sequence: TGTGCAAGCAGTGAGGGAATAGCGGGACTGACCGGGGAGCTGTTTTTT. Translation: CASSEGIAGLTGELFF. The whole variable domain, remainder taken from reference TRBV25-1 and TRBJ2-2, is EADIYQTPRYLVIGTGKKITLECSQTMGHDKMYWYQQDPGMELHLIHYSYGVNSTEKGDLSSESTVSRIRTEHFPLTLESARPSHTSQYLCASSEGIAGLTGELFFGEGSRLTVL.

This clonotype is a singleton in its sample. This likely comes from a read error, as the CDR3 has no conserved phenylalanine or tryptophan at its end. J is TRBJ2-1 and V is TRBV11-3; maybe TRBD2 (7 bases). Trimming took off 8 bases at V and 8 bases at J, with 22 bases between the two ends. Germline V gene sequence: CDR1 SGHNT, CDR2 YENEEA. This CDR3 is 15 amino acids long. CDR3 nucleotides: TGTGCCAGCGGCCGACTAGCTGAGGGGGGGTATGAGCAGTTCCTC. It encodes CASGRLAEGGYEQFL.

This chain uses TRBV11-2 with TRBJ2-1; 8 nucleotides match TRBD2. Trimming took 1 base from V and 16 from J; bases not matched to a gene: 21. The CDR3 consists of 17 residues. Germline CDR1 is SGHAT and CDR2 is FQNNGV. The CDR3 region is CASSLGLVAGRPNEYFF. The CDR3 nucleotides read TGTGCCAGCAGCTTAGGTCTGGTAGCGGGACGGCCGAATGAGTATTTCTTC.

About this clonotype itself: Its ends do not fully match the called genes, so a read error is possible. CDR3 nucleotides: TGTGCCAGCCTCCCCTTGAGCCAAGAGACCCAATACTTC. Amino acid sequence: CASLPLSQETQYF. The rearrangement joins TRBV7-8 to TRBJ2-5; the D is unclear. Germline-derived CDR1 and CDR2 are SGHVS and FQNEAQ. This CDR3 has 13 residues.

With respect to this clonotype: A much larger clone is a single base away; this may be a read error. The chain's CDR3 is CACSLIGSGRNTQYF. The CDR3 bases are TGTGCCTGCAGCCTGATAGGGAGCGGGCGGAATACGCAGTATTTT. The rearrangement uses TRBV11-2 and TRBJ2-3; a possible D gene is TRBD2 (6 bases). The CDR3 consists of 15 residues. The V gene's germline CDR1 is SGHAT and CDR2 FQNNGV.

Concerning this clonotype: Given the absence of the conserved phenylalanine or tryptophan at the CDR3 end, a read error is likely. The CDR3, as DNA: TGTGCCAGGAGCTGGACTAGAGGGGCAGAGCAGTTCCTC. Translation gives CARSWTRGAEQFL. The rearrangement uses TRBV11-2 and TRBJ2-1; 7 bases agree with TRBD2. Germline CDR1 reads SGHAT; CDR2 reads FQNNGV. The CDR3 covers 13 residues.

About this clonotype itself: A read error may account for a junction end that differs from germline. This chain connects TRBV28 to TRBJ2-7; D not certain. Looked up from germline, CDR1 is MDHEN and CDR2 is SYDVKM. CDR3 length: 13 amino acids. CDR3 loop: CASSFRYLLEQHF. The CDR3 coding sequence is TGTGCCAGCAGTTTCCGGTATCTGTTGGAGCAGCACTTC.

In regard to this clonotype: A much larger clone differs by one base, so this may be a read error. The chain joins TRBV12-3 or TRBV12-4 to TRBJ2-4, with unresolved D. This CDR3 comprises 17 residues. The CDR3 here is CASSSIHRSLAKNTQYF. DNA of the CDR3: TGTGCCAGCAGTTCAATCCACCGGTCTTTAGCCAAAAACACTCAGTACTTC.

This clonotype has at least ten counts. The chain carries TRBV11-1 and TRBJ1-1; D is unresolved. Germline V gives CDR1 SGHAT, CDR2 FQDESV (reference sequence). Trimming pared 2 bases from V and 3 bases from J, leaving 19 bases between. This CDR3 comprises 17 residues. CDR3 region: CASSLTSGAPGDTEAFF. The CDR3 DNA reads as TGTGCCAGCAGCTTAACGTCGGGCGCCCCCGGGGACACTGAAGCTTTCTTT.

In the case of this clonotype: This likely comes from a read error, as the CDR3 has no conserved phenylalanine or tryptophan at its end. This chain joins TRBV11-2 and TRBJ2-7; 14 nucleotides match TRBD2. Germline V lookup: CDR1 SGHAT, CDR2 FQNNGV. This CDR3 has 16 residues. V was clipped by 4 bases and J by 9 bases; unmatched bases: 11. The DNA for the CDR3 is TGTGCCAGCAGCTCAGTGGTGGGACTAGCGGGGGAAGGGCAGTACCTC. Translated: CASSSVVGLAGEGQYL.

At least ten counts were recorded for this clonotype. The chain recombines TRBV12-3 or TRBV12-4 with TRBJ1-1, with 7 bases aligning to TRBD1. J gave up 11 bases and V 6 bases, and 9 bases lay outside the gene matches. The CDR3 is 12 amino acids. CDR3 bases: TGTGCCAGCAGCCGGGGCCTCAGGGGGGCTTTCTTT. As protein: CASSRGLRGAFF.

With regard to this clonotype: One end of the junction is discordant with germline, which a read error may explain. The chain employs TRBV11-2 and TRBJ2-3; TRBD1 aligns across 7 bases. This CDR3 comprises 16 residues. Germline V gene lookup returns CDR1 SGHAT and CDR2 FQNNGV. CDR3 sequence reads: CASIRTRQGRGDTRCF. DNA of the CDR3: TGTGCCAGCATCCGGACGCGACAGGGAAGGGGAGATACGCGGTGTTTT.

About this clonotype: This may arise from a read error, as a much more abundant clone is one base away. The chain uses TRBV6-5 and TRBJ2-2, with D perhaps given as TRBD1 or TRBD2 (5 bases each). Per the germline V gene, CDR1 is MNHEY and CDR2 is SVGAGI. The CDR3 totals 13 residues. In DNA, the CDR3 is TGTGCCAGTCGGGGCCCGAACACCAGGGAGCTGTTTTTT. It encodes CASRGPNTRELFF.